This TCR beta chain was sequenced for a study of T-cell reconstitution after alpha-beta-depleted transplantation in children. Unique molecular identifiers were incorporated when the TCRbeta library was constructed. TCRdb re-analysed the PCR reads in MiXCR, keeping a single row per CDR3 protein. The sample includes over 200,000 distinct CDR3 sequences, around a sixth seen only once; the top ten take 40% to 50%. This clonotype was counted many times. The target antigen is unknown. This CDR3 is built from 15 residues. Study-level points and caveats: Hyperexpanded clones declined; after one year, newly produced T cells mostly supplied diversity. It was reported that alpha-beta T cells came from several hundred expanded graft clones (about two months after transplant). Diversity of TCRbeta at day 60 was high in some patients, arising from surviving recipient T cells and thymic progenitors.

The V and J genes are TRBV21-1 and TRBJ2-7; the table's D call TRBD1 went unverified against the DNA. TRBV21-1 is labeled a pseudogene. The sequence was obtained from a male patient between 2 and 10 years old who had a stem cell transplant for acute lymphoblastic leukemia, so the T cells may come from the graft donor. Sequences were derived from PBMCs, mostly from graft donor cells, sampled 360 days after TCRalphabeta/CD19-depleted stem cell transplant. DNA for the CDR3: TGTGCCAGCAGCAAATACGCAGGGGGCTCTGGCGAGCAGTACTTC. Residues: CASSKYAGGSGEQYF.